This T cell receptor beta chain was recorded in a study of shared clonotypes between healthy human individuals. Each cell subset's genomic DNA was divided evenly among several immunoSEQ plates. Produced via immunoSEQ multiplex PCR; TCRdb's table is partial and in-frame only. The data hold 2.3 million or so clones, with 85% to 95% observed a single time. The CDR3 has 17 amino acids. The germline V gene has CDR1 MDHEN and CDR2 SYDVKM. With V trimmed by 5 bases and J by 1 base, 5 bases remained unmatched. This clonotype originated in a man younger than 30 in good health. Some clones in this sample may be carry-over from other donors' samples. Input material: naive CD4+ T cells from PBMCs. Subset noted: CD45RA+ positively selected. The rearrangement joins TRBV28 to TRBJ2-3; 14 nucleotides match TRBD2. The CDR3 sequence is CASSHRGLAGGTDTQYF. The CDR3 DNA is TGTGCCAGCAGTCACAGGGGACTAGCGGGAGGCACAGATACGCAGTATTTT.